These T cell receptor beta chains were read from a single sample in a study of CD8+ T cells in alopecia areata. TCRdb's copy holds only in-frame clones and misses some; the assay was immunoSEQ multiplex PCR. This sample has over 150,000 clones, with about 61% found just once. Material: CD8+ T cells sorted from blood. These receptors came from a human donor in good health. CDR3s include the opening cysteine and the closing phenylalanine or tryptophan. D genes are given only for firm matches. Size values are once, few and many counts, or a class for expanded clones, and some rows have none.

clone size: few; J gene: TRBJ2-1; D gene: TRBD2; V gene: TRBV4-1; CDR3 DNA: TGCGCCAGCAGCCAAGGTGCTAGCGGGGGGGCCTACAATGAGCAGTTCTTC; CDR3 protein: CASSQGASGGAYNEQFF
clone size: few; J gene: TRBJ1-1; D gene: TRBD1; V gene: TRBV2; CDR3 DNA: TGTGCCAGCACCGCGGGACAGGGGAATTTGAACACTGAAGCTTTCTTT; CDR3 protein: CASTAGQGNLNTEAFF
clone size: -; J gene: TRBJ1-5; D gene: -; V gene: TRBV30; CDR3 DNA: TGTGCCCGAAGGCGACAGATCAATCAGCCCCAGCATTTT; CDR3 protein: CARRRQINQPQHF
clone size: -; J gene: TRBJ1-2; D gene: -; V gene: TRBV9; CDR3 DNA: TGTGCCAGCAGCGTAGAGGGAGCCCGCCCCACCTTC; CDR3 protein: CASSVEGARPTF
clone size: -; J gene: TRBJ2-1; D gene: -; V gene: TRBV19; CDR3 DNA: TGTGCCAGTAGGCAGGGGTACAATGAGCAGTTCTTC; CDR3 protein: CASRQGYNEQFF
clone size: -; J gene: TRBJ1-1; D gene: -; V gene: TRBV5-4; CDR3 DNA: TGTGCCAGCAGCTCGGGGATTGAAGCTTTCTTT; CDR3 protein: CASSSGIEAFF
clone size: many; J gene: TRBJ1-1; D gene: -; V gene: TRBV13; CDR3 DNA: TGTGCCAGCAGGGTACGGGGGGGCTTGAACACTGAAGCTTTCTTT; CDR3 protein: CASRVRGGLNTEAFF
clone size: -; J gene: TRBJ2-1; D gene: -; V gene: TRBV5-1; CDR3 DNA: TGCGCCAGGGTTTATGAGCAGTTCTTC; CDR3 protein: CARVYEQFF
clone size: -; J gene: TRBJ1-1; D gene: TRBD1; V gene: TRBV4-1; CDR3 DNA: TGCGCCAGCAGCCACCCGGGACAGCTGAACACTGAAGCTTTCTTT; CDR3 protein: CASSHPGQLNTEAFF
clone size: -; J gene: TRBJ1-6; D gene: -; V gene: TRBV30; CDR3 DNA: TGTGCCTGGGGCGCTGATAGGGATTCACCCCTCCACTTT; CDR3 protein: CAWGADRDSPLHF
clone size: -; J gene: TRBJ2-1; D gene: TRBD2; V gene: TRBV29-1; CDR3 DNA: TGCAGCGTTGAAGATGGGTCTGGGGGACTAGTATACAATGAGCAGTTCTTC; CDR3 protein: CSVEDGSGGLVYNEQFF
clone size: -; J gene: TRBJ2-1; D gene: -; V gene: TRBV19; CDR3 DNA: TGTGCCAGTACCCCCTTAGGGGGCGGGGAGGGCAATGAGCAGTTCTTC; CDR3 protein: CASTPLGGGEGNEQFF
clone size: -; J gene: TRBJ2-5; D gene: -; V gene: TRBV23-1; CDR3 DNA: TGCGCCAGCAGTTGCGGGACTGGGAGTGTAGAGACCCAGTACTTC; CDR3 protein: CASSCGTGSVETQYF
clone size: -; J gene: TRBJ2-5; D gene: TRBD1; V gene: TRBV27; CDR3 DNA: TGTGCCAGCAGTTTTGGGACAGAGGGGGAGACCCAGTACTTC; CDR3 protein: CASSFGTEGETQYF
clone size: -; J gene: TRBJ1-2; D gene: TRBD1; V gene: TRBV7-9; CDR3 DNA: TGTGCCAGCAGTGGACAGGGCACGGTGTCCTATGGCTACACCTTC; CDR3 protein: CASSGQGTVSYGYTF
clone size: -; J gene: TRBJ2-5; D gene: -; V gene: TRBV5-1; CDR3 DNA: TGCGCCAGCAGTTTTCAAGAGACCCAGTACTTC; CDR3 protein: CASSFQETQYF
clone size: -; J gene: TRBJ1-1; D gene: -; V gene: TRBV5-1; CDR3 DNA: TGCGCCAGCTGCCTCCGGGACACAAACACTGAAGCTTTCTTT; CDR3 protein: CASCLRDTNTEAFF
clone size: -; J gene: TRBJ1-4; D gene: -; V gene: TRBV6-5; CDR3 DNA: TGTGCCAGCAGTTACTCGATGGGACGGATTAATGAAAAACTGTTTTTT; CDR3 protein: CASSYSMGRINEKLFF
clone size: -; J gene: TRBJ2-3; D gene: TRBD2; V gene: TRBV9; CDR3 DNA: TGTGCCAGCAGCCTCCAAGATCGGATAGCGGGGCCAACAGATACGCAGTATTTT; CDR3 protein: CASSLQDRIAGPTDTQYF
clone size: -; J gene: TRBJ1-2; D gene: TRBD1; V gene: TRBV25-1; CDR3 DNA: TGTGCCAGTAAACAGGGGGCGCTTGGTTCCACCTTC; CDR3 protein: CASKQGALGSTF
clone size: -; J gene: TRBJ1-1; D gene: -; V gene: TRBV27; CDR3 DNA: TGTGCCAGCAGTGTCGGGCGTGGGACTGAAGCTTTCTTT; CDR3 protein: CASSVGRGTEAFF
clone size: few; J gene: TRBJ1-2; D gene: TRBD1; V gene: TRBV29-1; CDR3 DNA: TGCAGCGTTGAACTTGACAGGGCTGGCTACACCTTC; CDR3 protein: CSVELDRAGYTF
clone size: -; J gene: TRBJ2-1; D gene: TRBD1; V gene: TRBV9; CDR3 DNA: TGTGCCAGCAGCGTAGTAAGGGACAGGGCCTACAATGAGCAGTTCTTC; CDR3 protein: CASSVVRDRAYNEQFF
clone size: -; J gene: TRBJ2-3; D gene: -; V gene: TRBV13; CDR3 DNA: TGTGCCAGCAGCTTAGGGGGGGAATCAACAGATACGCAGTATTTT; CDR3 protein: CASSLGGESTDTQYF
clone size: -; J gene: TRBJ2-1; D gene: TRBD1; V gene: TRBV5-1; CDR3 DNA: TGCGCCAGCAGCTCCAGGGGGCCCTACAATGAGCAGTTCTTC; CDR3 protein: CASSSRGPYNEQFF
clone size: -; J gene: TRBJ1-1; D gene: -; V gene: TRBV7-6; CDR3 DNA: TGTGCCAGCAGCTTGGGAACGGGCACTGAAGCTTTCTTT; CDR3 protein: CASSLGTGTEAFF
clone size: few; J gene: TRBJ1-2; D gene: TRBD1; V gene: TRBV27; CDR3 DNA: TGTGCCAGCCCCCCCGCCGGGACAGGGTCTGATGGCTACACCTTC; CDR3 protein: CASPPAGTGSDGYTF
clone size: -; J gene: TRBJ1-1; D gene: -; V gene: TRBV25-1; CDR3 DNA: TGTGCCAGCAGTTCGGGCCAACACCCGTACACTGAAGCTTTCTTT; CDR3 protein: CASSSGQHPYTEAFF
clone size: -; J gene: TRBJ1-1; D gene: -; V gene: TRBV19; CDR3 DNA: TGTGCCAGTAGTATTGGGACGGTGAACACTGAAGCTTTCTTT; CDR3 protein: CASSIGTVNTEAFF